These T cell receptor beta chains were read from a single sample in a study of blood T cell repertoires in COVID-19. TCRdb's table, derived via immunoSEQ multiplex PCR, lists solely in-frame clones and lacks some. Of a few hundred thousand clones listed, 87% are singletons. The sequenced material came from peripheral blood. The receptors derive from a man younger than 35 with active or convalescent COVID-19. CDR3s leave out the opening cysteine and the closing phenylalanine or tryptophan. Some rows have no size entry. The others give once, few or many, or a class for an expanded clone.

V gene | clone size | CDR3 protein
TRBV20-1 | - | SASLRQGLTDTQY
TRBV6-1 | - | ASSEVPGQGLDGYT
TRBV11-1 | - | ASSRVLGNTIY
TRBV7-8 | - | ASSLDRNQPQH
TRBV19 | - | ASIKLQGFTEAF
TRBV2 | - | ASSGITGFYGYT
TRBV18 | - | ASSGWTLGTEAF
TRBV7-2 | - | ASSLGPGGYGYT
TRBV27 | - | ASRQGLSSYEQY
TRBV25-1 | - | ASSETLTEREY
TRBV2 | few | ASRERGFYNEQF
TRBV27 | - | ASSLLGGIYGYT
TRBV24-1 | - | ATRGGTEETQY
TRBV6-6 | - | ASSPYSGIQETQY
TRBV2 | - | ASSDDYQPQH
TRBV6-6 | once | ASSYCGSGYNEQF
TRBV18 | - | ASSGRDKPYEQY
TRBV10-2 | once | ASGDRVYEQY
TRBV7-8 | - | ASSPLGGTDTQY
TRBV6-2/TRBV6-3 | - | ASSFGQGHYEQY
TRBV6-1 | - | ASSENRVRAQPQH
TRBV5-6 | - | ASARRGTNQPQH
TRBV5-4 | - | ASSLAAASTDTQY
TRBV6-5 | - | ASSRDRLGNTIY
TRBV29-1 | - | SAGLAGGTDTQY
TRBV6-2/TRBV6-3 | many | ASSYSAGGTDTQY
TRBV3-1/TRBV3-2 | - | ASSQRGLAGQKQY
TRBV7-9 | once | ASSRSYEQY
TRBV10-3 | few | AISPGVGSYEQY
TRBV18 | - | ASSPETTSSLSEDTQY
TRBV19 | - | ASSQDGTELYGYT
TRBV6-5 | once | ASRRGQGLIYGYT
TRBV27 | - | ASSSRLAGPYEQY
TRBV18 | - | ASSPDRNQPQH
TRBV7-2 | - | ASSAEYYAVYNEQF
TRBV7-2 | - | ASSLWGQGSYEQY
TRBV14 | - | ASSQQTGYPYNSPLH